The present TCR beta chain was sequenced within a study of blood T cell repertoires in COVID-19. V lost 3 bases and J lost 0; bases outside the gene matches: 5. The CDR3 has 17 amino acids. Germline values: CDR1 KGHDR, CDR2 SFDVKD. Generated by immunoSEQ multiplex PCR, the TCRdb table keeps only in-frame clones and is missing some. The table records some 220,000 clones, about 85% of them present only once. The specimen was peripheral blood. The chain has TRBV24-1 and TRBJ2-4; the match to TRBD1 covers 9 bases. The origin of this receptor is a woman aged 80 or over with active or convalescent COVID-19. For the CDR3, the DNA is TGTGCCACCAGTGATGCGGACAGGGGAACAGCCAAAAACATTCAGTACTTC. Its protein is CATSDADRGTAKNIQYF.